A single sample gave rise to the 20 T cell receptor beta chains below, sequenced in a study of blood T cell repertoires in COVID-19. Using immunoSEQ multiplex PCR, the repertoire was profiled, and TCRdb retains in-frame clones only, with some absent. The data hold 250,000 or so clones, with around 86% observed a single time. The sequenced sample was PBMCs or T cells enriched from blood (not recorded which). Source of these receptors: a man in his forties or fifties who had recovered from COVID-19.

The rearrangement uses TRBV18 and TRBJ1-4, with TRBD1 identical over 8 bases. Germline CDR1 reads KGHSH; CDR2 reads LQKENI. CDR3 length: 14 residues. The junction had 6 bases not matched to a gene; V was cut back by 4 bases and J by 8 bases. The CDR3 spells CASSLDRGEEKLFF. The CDR3 DNA reads TGTGCCAGCTCACTTGACAGGGGTGAGGAAAAACTGTTTTTT.

The rearrangement joins TRBV30 to TRBJ1-5; D is perhaps TRBD1 (6 bases). Germline V gene lookup returns CDR1 GTSNPN and CDR2 SVGIG (reference sequence). V was trimmed by 0 bases and J by 1 base, leaving 19 bases between them. The CDR3 runs to 18 residues. CDR3 sequence reads: CAWSVLTGSGGSNQPQHF. The CDR3 DNA is TGTGCCTGGAGTGTACTGACAGGATCTGGAGGCAGCAATCAGCCCCAGCATTTT. Together with reference TRBV30 and TRBJ1-5, the CDR3 gives the full variable domain: SQTIHQWPATLVQPVGSPLSLECTVEGTSNPNLYWYRQAAGRGLQLLFYSVGIGQISSEVPQNLSASRPQDRQFILSSKKLLLSDSGFYLCAWSVLTGSGGSNQPQHFGDGTRLSIL.

The chain links TRBV18 to TRBJ2-7, with D possibly matching TRBD2 (6 bases). The CDR3 runs 16 residues. V lost 4 bases, J lost 3 bases, and 19 bases lay in between. Germline loops: CDR1 KGHSH, CDR2 LQKENI. CDR3 bases: TGTGCCAGCTCACTCCAGGGAGGTCACTTTTTCTACGAGCAGTACTTC. This sequence encodes CASSLQGGHFFYEQYF.

V gene TRBV21-1 combines with J gene TRBJ2-4; the table's D call TRBD2 went unverified against the DNA. TRBV21-1 is listed as a pseudogene. There are 19 residues in the CDR3. The CDR3 is CASSKAADGGDLAKNIQYF. CDR3 coding DNA: TGTGCCAGCAGCAAAGCGGCAGACGGAGGGGACCTAGCCAAAAACATTCAGTACTTC.

V gene TRBV9 combines with J gene TRBJ2-7, with D hard to call. V was shortened by 0 bases and J by 0 bases, with 10 bases between the two germline ends. CDR1 and CDR2 from the germline V gene are SGDLS and YYNGEE. The CDR3 spans 15 residues. The CDR3 spells CASSVGWASSYEQYF. CDR3 nucleotides: TGTGCCAGCAGCGTAGGGTGGGCAAGCTCCTACGAGCAGTACTTC. The full variable domain, rest sourced from reference TRBV9 and TRBJ2-7, is DSGVTQTPKHLITATGQRVTLRCSPRSGDLSVYWYQQSLDQGLQFLIQYYNGEERAKGNILERFSAQQFPDLHSELNLSSLELGDSALYFCASSVGWASSYEQYFGPGTRLTVT.

This clone is a singleton in its sample. The chain employs TRBV5-4 and TRBJ2-7; no clear D. Trimming left V 4 bases short and J 5 bases short, with 19 bases between. This CDR3 contains 15 residues. CDR1 SGHNT and CDR2 YYREEE come from the germline V gene (reference sequence). CDR3 loop: CASSIDLGEANEQYF. The CDR3 DNA follows: TGTGCCAGCAGCATTGACCTAGGCGAGGCGAACGAGCAGTACTTC.

The chain is built from TRBV30 and TRBJ1-2, with D possibly TRBD1 on 6 matching bases. The CDR3 sequence is 14 residues long. Germline CDR1 is GTSNPN and CDR2 is SVGIG (reference sequence). V was clipped by 2 bases and J by 6 bases, with 16 bases between them. The CDR3: CAWSIPGQRNGYTF. The CDR3 nucleotides are TGTGCCTGGAGTATACCGGGACAACGAAATGGCTACACCTTC.

V is TRBV7-2 and J is TRBJ1-2; 9 nucleotides align to TRBD1. V dropped 5 bases and J dropped 4; count of bases not matched to a gene: 11. CDR3 size: 16 residues. The germline V gene has CDR1 SGHTA and CDR2 FQGNSA. The CDR3 DNA is TGTGCCAGCAGCCTAGGACAGGGGACCCCTTCCTATGGCTACACCTTC. Translated: CASSLGQGTPSYGYTF.

This clone showed up just a few times. This chain joins TRBV5-4 and TRBJ2-7; no firm D call. This CDR3 spans 12 amino acids. Trimming cost V 3 bases and J 2 bases, with 6 bases left between them. The germline gives CDR1 SGHNT, CDR2 YYREEE (reference sequence). The CDR3 spells CASSSPTYEQYF. In DNA, the CDR3 is TGTGCCAGCAGCTCCCCCACCTACGAGCAGTACTTC.

The chain joins TRBV29-1 to TRBJ1-4, with 9 bases identical to TRBD1. V lost 0 bases to trimming and J lost 7 bases; unmatched junction nucleotides: 6. Germline CDR1 is SQVTM and CDR2 is ANQGSEA. The CDR3 runs 15 residues. Written as DNA, the CDR3 is TGCAGCGTTGAAGATTGGGGACAGGGCGGTGAAAAACTGTTTTTT. The encoded protein is CSVEDWGQGGEKLFF.

V gene TRBV3-1 (or the pseudogene TRBV3-2) combines with J gene TRBJ2-3; TRBD2 is a possible D gene (6 bases). Trimming removed 4 bases from V and 0 bases from J, with 11 bases in between. Germline V CDR1 and CDR2: LGHDT, YNNKEL (reference sequence). The length of the CDR3 is 15 residues. CDR3 amino acids: CASSPLGGSTDTQYF. The CDR3 region has the DNA TGTGCCAGCAGCCCCCTCGGGGGAAGCACAGATACGCAGTATTTT.

J is TRBJ2-1 and V is TRBV3-1 (or the pseudogene TRBV3-2); 7 bases are a match to TRBD2. The length of the CDR3 is 16 residues. Losses at the gene ends were 4 bases for V and 7 bases for J; bases not matched to a gene: 13. Germline values: CDR1 LGHDT, CDR2 YNNKEL (reference sequence). The CDR3 DNA reads TGTGCCAGCAGCCGTTCCGAGCGGGGAGCGGGGAATGAGCAGTTCTTC. It encodes CASSRSERGAGNEQFF.

This clone has only a few counts. The rearrangement links TRBV5-1 to TRBJ2-2, with 7 bases lining up with TRBD2. V shed 4 bases, J shed 1 base, and the junction held 4 bases outside the gene matches. The germline V gene encodes CDR1 SGHRS and CDR2 YFSETQ. CDR3 length: 15 amino acids. CDR3: CASSTTSLNTGELFF. In DNA, the CDR3 is TGCGCCAGCAGCACGACTAGCCTGAACACCGGGGAGCTGTTTTTT.

The chain has TRBV6-5 and TRBJ2-7; 9 bases align to TRBD2. The CDR3 is 15 amino acids. CDR1 and CDR2 (germline): MNHEY, SVGAGI. J gave up 0 bases and V 8 bases, and 8 bases lay outside the gene matches. As DNA, the CDR3 is TGTGCCAGCCGAGGCGGGGGGGCGCCCTCCTACGAGCAGTACTTC. This gives the protein CASRGGGAPSYEQYF.

The J gene is TRBJ1-1, the V gene TRBV3-1 (or the pseudogene TRBV3-2); 8 bases are a match to TRBD1. The CDR3 runs 13 residues. Germline assignment: CDR1 LGHDT and CDR2 YNNKEL (reference sequence). J lost 11 bases, V lost 5 bases, and 10 bases had no gene match. CDR3 in DNA: TGTGCCAGCAGCTACAAAGCAACAGGGGGGGCTTTCTTT. As protein: CASSYKATGGAFF.

V is TRBV4-3 and J is TRBJ2-3, with D perhaps TRBD2 (5 bases). Between the trimmed V and J ends, which lost 0 bases and 2 bases, there was a span of 9 bases. CDR1 and CDR2 (germline): LGHNA, YSLEER. The CDR3 totals 15 residues. The DNA for the CDR3 is TGCGCCAGCAGCCAAGATACGGGGTACACAGATACGCAGTATTTT. Translation gives CASSQDTGYTDTQYF.

This clone has at least ten counts. CDR3 DNA sequence: TGTGCCAGCAGTTTTACAGGGGACTATGGCTACACCTTC. It translates to CASSFTGDYGYTF. The V call is TRBV7-9, the J call TRBJ1-2; TRBD1 matches at 7 bases. This CDR3 has 13 residues. Trimming at V came to 6 bases and at J to 3 bases, leaving 4 bases not matched to a gene. The germline CDR1 and CDR2 sequences are SEHNR and FQNEAQ (reference sequence).

This sequence joins TRBV20-1 and TRBJ2-5; D possibly corresponds to TRBD1 (6 bases). CDR1 and CDR2 from the germline V gene are DFQATT and SNEGSKA (reference sequence). The CDR3 covers 11 residues. V was shortened by 5 bases and J by 5 bases, with 9 bases between the two germline ends. The CDR3 bases are TGCAGTGCTGGGACATCCGAGACCCAGTACTTC. Protein product: CSAGTSETQYF.

This rearrangement joins TRBV7-8 to TRBJ2-7, with D unclear. The germline V gene encodes CDR1 SGHVS and CDR2 FQNEAQ. Trimming cost V 1 base and J 0 bases, with 4 bases left between them. The CDR3 loop spans 13 amino acids. CDR3: CASSLGASYEQYF. The CDR3, as DNA: TGTGCCAGCAGCTTAGGCGCCTCCTACGAGCAGTACTTC. The whole variable domain, filled in from reference TRBV7-8 and TRBJ2-7, reads GAGVSQSPRYKVAKRGQDVALRCDPISGHVSLFWYQQALGQGPEFLTYFQNEAQLDKSGLPSDRFFAERPEGSVSTLKIQRTQQEDSAVYLCASSLGASYEQYFGPGTRLTVT.

This clone came up a few times. The V call is TRBV23-1, the J call TRBJ1-2, with D possibly matching TRBD1 (6 bases). TRBV23-1 is identified as an open reading frame with a role that is uncertain. The CDR3 length is 19 residues. V lost 4 bases to trimming and J lost 0 bases, with 24 bases between them. DNA of the CDR3: TGCGCCAGCAGTCCCCCCAGTTGTCTCGAGACAGGCCCTAACTATGGCTACACCTTC. Translated: CASSPPSCLETGPNYGYTF.